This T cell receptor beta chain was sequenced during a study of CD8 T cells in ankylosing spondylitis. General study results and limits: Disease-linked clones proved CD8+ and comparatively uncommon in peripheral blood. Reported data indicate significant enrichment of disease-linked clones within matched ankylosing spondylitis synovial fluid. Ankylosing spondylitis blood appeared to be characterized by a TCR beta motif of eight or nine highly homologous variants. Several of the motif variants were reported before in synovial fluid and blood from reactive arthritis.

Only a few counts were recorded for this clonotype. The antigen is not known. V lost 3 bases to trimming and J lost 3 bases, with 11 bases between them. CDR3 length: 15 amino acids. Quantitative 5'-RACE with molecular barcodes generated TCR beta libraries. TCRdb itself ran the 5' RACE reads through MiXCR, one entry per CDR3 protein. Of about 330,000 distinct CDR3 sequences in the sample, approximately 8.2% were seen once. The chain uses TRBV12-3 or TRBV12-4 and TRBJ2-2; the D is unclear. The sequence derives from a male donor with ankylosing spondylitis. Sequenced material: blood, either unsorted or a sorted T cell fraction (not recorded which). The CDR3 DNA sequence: TGTGCCAGCAGTTTGGGCGGTGGGGACACCGGGGAGCTGTTTTTT. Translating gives CASSLGGGDTGELFF.